The rows below give T cell receptor beta chains drawn from one sample of a study of shared clonotypes between healthy human individuals. Sequenced by immunoSEQ multiplex PCR; TCRdb stores in-frame clones only, minus some. The sample holds roughly 400,000 clones, 95% to 97% seen once. The sample consisted of memory CD8+ T cells sorted from blood. All receptors derive from a man between 25 and 39 years old in good health. Each CDR3 is given with its conserved first and last residue. The listing skips clone size in some rows; elsewhere it reads once, few, many or a size class.

once	TRBV5-1	TRBJ2-5	CASSLVAGVGETQYF
.	TRBV5-1	TRBJ2-3	CASSLAAGADTQYF
.	TRBV28	TRBJ2-7	CASSPDTAGYYEQYF
.	TRBV5-1	TRBJ2-7	CASSLSTGRTSYEQYF
.	TRBV25-1	TRBJ1-4	CASSAQGLREKLFF
.	TRBV7-8	TRBJ2-3	CASSLGARRWYFGSTDTQYF
.	TRBV5-1	TRBJ2-2	CASSLSQVLTTGELFF
.	TRBV5-1	TRBJ2-7	CASSLVAVSYEQYF
.	TRBV5-1	TRBJ2-7	CASSLTGAFSYEQYF
.	TRBV28	TRBJ2-7	CASRGPVLYEQYF
.	TRBV18	TRBJ2-7	CASSVRLALVKEQYF
.	TRBV19	TRBJ2-7	CASSGIGRGTYEQYF
.	TRBV27	TRBJ2-7	CASSVSRGLSYEQYF
.	TRBV4-1	TRBJ2-2	CASSQRTSGSLPNTGELFF